Listed below are T cell receptor beta chains from one sample, sequenced in a study of regulatory T cells in long-lasting Graves disease. TCRdb fed the multiplex PCR reads into MiXCR, producing one record per CDR3 protein. Of more than 350,000 distinct CDR3 sequences in the sample, approximately 15% were seen once. This sample also belongs to another study, concerning T cells in Graves' hyperthyroidism and ophthalmopathy.

The sample consisted of peripheral blood mononuclear cells (PBMCs), taken at new diagnosis, from a patient treated with antithyroid drugs. The source of these receptors is a woman between 25 and 40 years old with Graves disease. The CDR3 runs from the conserved cysteine through the conserved F or W. Each record gives: clone size, V gene, D gene, J gene, CDR3 DNA, CDR3 protein. A D gene is named only where the DNA matches it firmly. Size tells how often a clone was seen (once, few, many) or the class of an expanded clone, and some rows leave it out.

>many|TRBV27|NA|TRBJ2-3
TGTGCCAGCAGGACAGGAGATCGTGCTAGCACAGATACGCAGTATTTT
CASRTGDRASTDTQYF
>many|TRBV7-3|NA|TRBJ2-3
TGTGCCAGCAGCACAAACCCGACAGGCACAGATACGCAGTATTTT
CASSTNPTGTDTQYF
>many|TRBV7-2|NA|TRBJ2-7
TGTGCCAGCAGCTTAGCCGACGTGCTCGAGCAGTACTTC
CASSLADVLEQYF
>many|TRBV11-3|NA|TRBJ2-2
TGTGCCAGCAGCTTAGATAGGGCTCCCACCGGGGAGCTGTTTTTT
CASSLDRAPTGELFF
>NA|TRBV7-9|NA|TRBJ2-5
TGTGCCAGCAGCGTGAGAATCCAAGAGACCCAGTACTTC
CASSVRIQETQYF
>many|TRBV30|NA|TRBJ2-2
TGTGCCTGGAGTGTAAGGGGGATAGCGGGCGGGGACACCGGGGAGCTGTTTTTT
CAWSVRGIAGGDTGELFF
>NA|TRBV14|TRBD2|TRBJ2-1
TGTGCCAGCAGCCGCCTCGGACTAGCGGGGGACAATGAGCAGTTCTTC
CASSRLGLAGDNEQFF
>many|TRBV11-2|NA|TRBJ2-2
TGTGCCAGCAGCTCGCATGGTTCAAACAGGGAGGACACCGGGGAGCTGTTTTTT
CASSSHGSNREDTGELFF
>NA|TRBV5-1|NA|TRBJ1-1
TGCGCCAGCAGTATGGAGGAGGGGACTGAAGCTTTCTTT
CASSMEEGTEAFF
>many|TRBV29-1|NA|TRBJ2-5
TGCAGCGTTGTTCCGACGGAGGCAGGACAAGAGACCCAGTACTTC
CSVVPTEAGQETQYF
>few|TRBV5-4|NA|TRBJ2-3
TGTGCCAGCAGCTTGCGGAGTTCCGCAGATACGCAGTATTTT
CASSLRSSADTQYF
>NA|TRBV5-4|TRBD1|TRBJ1-1
TGTGCCAGCAGCTTGCCCACAGGGGCGTTCACTGAAGCTTTCTTT
CASSLPTGAFTEAFF
>many|TRBV18|NA|TRBJ2-2
TGTGCCAGCTCACCACAGCCGGGGACGAACACCGGGGAGCTGTTTTTT
CASSPQPGTNTGELFF
>few|TRBV5-1|TRBD1|TRBJ2-7
TGCGCCAGCAGTCAGGCCCCAGGACAGGGACCCTACGAGCAGTACTTC
CASSQAPGQGPYEQYF
>NA|TRBV20-1|TRBD2|TRBJ2-7
TGCAGTGCTAGAGATGAGAGCGGGGGGGGCTACGAGCAGTACTTC
CSARDESGGGYEQYF
>many|TRBV20-1|NA|TRBJ1-2
TGCAGTGCTAGAGCAGGGGATGGCTATGGCTACACCTTC
CSARAGDGYGYTF
>few|TRBV7-6|NA|TRBJ1-1
TGTGCCAGCAGCTTAATACCGCAGGGTCGTTGGGTTCCGTCTTTCTTT
CASSLIPQGRWVPSFF
>NA|TRBV5-1|TRBD2|TRBJ2-7
TGCGCCAGCAGCTTACGTTTAGCGGGAACCCACGAGCAGTACTTC
CASSLRLAGTHEQYF
>few|TRBV27|TRBD1|TRBJ1-5
TGTGCCAGCAGTAGAACGGACAGGGGACATCAGCCCCAGCATTTT
CASSRTDRGHQPQHF
>many|TRBV10-3|NA|TRBJ1-1
TGTGCCATCAGTGAGTCGAACCGTGGACCCTCGACTGAAGCTTTCTTT
CAISESNRGPSTEAFF
>few|TRBV10-3|TRBD2|TRBJ2-7
TGTGCCATCAGTGGGCAGGGACTAGCGGGAAGGGGCGAGCAGTACTTC
CAISGQGLAGRGEQYF
>NA|TRBV29-1|TRBD1|TRBJ1-2
TGCAGCGTCGAGGACAGGGAAAACTATGGCTACACCTTC
CSVEDRENYGYTF
>once|TRBV9|TRBD2|TRBJ2-3
TGTGCCAGCAGCGTACCCGGACTAGCGGGAGGGCCCCCAGATACGCAGTATTTT
CASSVPGLAGGPPDTQYF
>NA|TRBV14|NA|TRBJ2-2
TGTGCCAGCAGCCCCTCGCCCGGTGCCGGGGAGCTGTTTTTT
CASSPSPGAGELFF
>NA|TRBV27|TRBD2|TRBJ2-1
TGTGCCAGCAGTTTCGTGACTAGCGGGAGAGAACGGAATGAGCAGTTCTTC
CASSFVTSGRERNEQFF
>many|TRBV20-1|TRBD1|TRBJ2-2
TGCAGTGCCCGCCCCAGGACAGGGGTTGGGAACACCGGGGAGCTGTTTTTT
CSARPRTGVGNTGELFF
>many|TRBV20-1|TRBD2|TRBJ2-7
TGCAGTGCTAGAGCCTTACCAAAGGATAGCGGGTGGCCTTACGAGCAGTACTTC
CSARALPKDSGWPYEQYF
>many|TRBV6-1|TRBD2|TRBJ2-1
TGTGCCAGCAGTGGGACTAGCGGGAGCAATGAGCAGTTCTTC
CASSGTSGSNEQFF
>few|TRBV29-1|NA|TRBJ2-1
TGCAGCGTTCCCCCGTTGAGCGGCCCTTACAATGAGCAGTTCTTC
CSVPPLSGPYNEQFF
>many|TRBV27|TRBD1|TRBJ2-2
TGTGCCAGCACCTTTCTCGGGACAGGGCGCGAGCTGTTTTTT
CASTFLGTGRELFF
>NA|TRBV5-1|NA|TRBJ2-3
TGCGCCAGCAGCTTGGTTGGACATAGCACAGATACGCAGTATTTT
CASSLVGHSTDTQYF
>many|TRBV2|NA|TRBJ1-5
TGTGCCAGCGGACAAAGTACAGTCACGGGCAATCAGCCCCAGCATTTT
CASGQSTVTGNQPQHF
>many|TRBV12-3/TRBV12-4|TRBD2|TRBJ2-2
TGTGCCAGCAGCCTGGGACTAGCGGAAACCGGGGAGCTGTTTTTT
CASSLGLAETGELFF
>few|TRBV7-2|NA|TRBJ2-7
TGTGCCAGCAGCCCCAAACCCCTGACAGTCCTCTACGAGCAGTACTTC
CASSPKPLTVLYEQYF
>few|TRBV28|NA|TRBJ2-3
TGTGCCAGCAGCTTTGACATCGGCACAGATACGCAGTATTTT
CASSFDIGTDTQYF
>once|TRBV2|TRBD2|TRBJ2-2
TGTGCCAGCAGTGGGGGTAGCGGGGTGAACACCGGGGAGCTGTTTTTT
CASSGGSGVNTGELFF
>NA|TRBV6-1|NA|TRBJ2-1
TGTGCCAGCAGTGAAAGGGGTATCGGCTCCTACAATGAGCAGTTCTTC
CASSERGIGSYNEQFF
>few|TRBV7-7|TRBD1|TRBJ2-3
TGTGCTAGCAGTCCTCAATTTCCGGGACAGGGAGACACAGATACGCAGTATTTT
CASSPQFPGQGDTDTQYF
>many|TRBV28|NA|TRBJ2-3
TGTGCCAGCAGTTCTATCCTAAGCGGAGTGGGACGGAATACGCAGTATTTT
CASSSILSGVGRNTQYF
>NA|TRBV20-1|TRBD2|TRBJ2-7
TGCAGTGCTTATCTAGCGGGGACCTACGAGCAGTACTTC
CSAYLAGTYEQYF
>NA|TRBV20-1|NA|TRBJ1-3
TGCAGTGCTAGAGATGGGGGCAGGGGTTTAAGAAACACCATATATTTT
CSARDGGRGLRNTIYF
>many|TRBV6-5|TRBD2|TRBJ2-3
TGTGCCAGCAGTTCTAGCGGGAGAAGAGATACGCAGTATTTT
CASSSSGRRDTQYF
>many|TRBV15|TRBD1|TRBJ1-5
TGTGCCACCAGCATTGACAGGGCTAGCAATCAGCCCCAGCATTTT
CATSIDRASNQPQHF